These 23 T cell receptor beta chains came from one sample sequenced in a study of blood T cell repertoires in COVID-19. Clones were sequenced by immunoSEQ multiplex PCR, and TCRdb holds only the in-frame ones, with some missing. This sample has tens of thousands of clones, with around 87% found just once. The material sequenced was peripheral blood. These receptors were taken from a man aged 45 to 65 with active COVID-19.

The rearrangement uses TRBV4-3 and TRBJ1-1; the D gene is possibly TRBD1 (6 bases). The CDR3 runs to 18 residues. Trimming took off 3 bases at V and 2 bases at J, with 22 bases between the two ends. Germline V gives CDR1 LGHNA, CDR2 YSLEER. CDR3 nucleotides: TGCGCCAGCAGCCAGGCCGGTCCGGGACATACGGGAAACACTGAAGCTTTCTTT. Its translation is CASSQAGPGHTGNTEAFF.

The rearrangement uses TRBV4-3 and TRBJ1-2; D might be TRBD1 (6 bases). This CDR3 is 14 amino acids long. Trimming left V 6 bases short and J 4 bases short, with 15 bases between. Germline values: CDR1 LGHNA, CDR2 YSLEER. The CDR3 DNA sequence: TGCGCCAGCAGGTCTGACAGGACGCGCTATGGCTACACCTTC. Its protein product is CASRSDRTRYGYTF.

The chain carries TRBV12-5 and TRBJ1-5; the D gene is possibly TRBD1 (5 bases). From germline, CDR1 is LGHNT and CDR2 FRNRAP. The CDR3 runs to 16 residues. The V and J ends lost 3 bases and 6 bases respectively, with 18 bases between them. The CDR3 nucleotides read TGTGCTAGTGGTTTAGAGGCCCAGAAGGGGATTCAGCCCCAGCATTTT. It codes for CASGLEAQKGIQPQHF.

This sequence joins TRBV10-3 and TRBJ1-5; 8 positions agree with TRBD1. The V gene end was trimmed by 3 bases and the J gene end by 7 bases; junction bases not matched to a gene: 5. CDR3 length: 14 residues. Per the germline V gene, CDR1 is ENHRY and CDR2 is SYGVKD. The CDR3 nucleotides read TGTGCCATCAGTGACTCAGGGGGCGGACAGCCCCAGCATTTT. Translation: CAISDSGGGQPQHF.

The chain links TRBV6-5 to TRBJ1-1; TRBD1 matches 9 bases. The V and J ends lost 0 bases and 3 bases, in that order; junction bases with no gene match: 2. The V gene's germline CDR1 is MNHEY and CDR2 SVGAGI. The length of the CDR3 is 15 residues. CDR3 nucleotides: TGTGCCAGCAGTTACTCGGGGACAGGGCACACTGAAGCTTTCTTT. Its protein product is CASSYSGTGHTEAFF.

The rearrangement uses TRBV30 and TRBJ2-2, with a weak D call TRBD1 (6 bases). The CDR3 contains 15 residues. With 0 bases removed from V and 6 bases from J, the gap between germline ends came to 14 bases. CDR1 is GTSNPN, CDR2 SVGIG, per germline (reference sequence). This chain's CDR3 is CAWSVPRGAPGELFF. In DNA form, the CDR3 reads TGTGCCTGGAGTGTACCCAGGGGCGCACCCGGGGAGCTGTTTTTT.

The V call is TRBV7-6, the J call TRBJ2-1, with 8 bases aligning to TRBD1. The trim removed 3 bases at V and 6 bases at J, leaving 10 bases unmatched. This CDR3 is 16 amino acids long. CDR1 is SGHVS and CDR2 is FNYEAQ in the germline V gene. The CDR3 bases are TGTGCCAGCAGCTTGGCGAGACAGGGGTCAAGCAATGAGCAGTTCTTC. Its translation: CASSLARQGSSNEQFF. Filled out from reference TRBV7-6 and TRBJ2-1, the complete variable domain reads GAGVSQSPRYKVTKRGQDVALRCDPISGHVSLYWYRQALGQGPEFLTYFNYEAQQDKSGLPNDRFSAERPEGSISTLTIQRTEQRDSAMYRCASSLARQGSSNEQFFGPGTRLTVL.

The chain joins TRBV2 to TRBJ2-2; 12 bases fit TRBD1. The trim removed 6 bases at V and 4 bases at J, leaving 6 bases unmatched. Germline assignment: CDR1 SNHLY and CDR2 FYNNEI. The CDR3 extends over 16 amino acids. The CDR3 DNA follows: TGTGCCAGCAGGGGACAGGGGGCGCGGGTCACCGGGGAGCTGTTTTTT. It yields the protein CASRGQGARVTGELFF.

V usage is TRBV27 and J usage is TRBJ1-1; tentatively, D is TRBD1 (5 bases). This CDR3 is built from 14 residues. Germline CDR1 reads MNHEY; CDR2 reads SMNVEV (reference sequence). V lost 1 base and J lost 1, with 7 bases in between. DNA of the CDR3: TGTGCCAGCAGTTTATTGGGGGGGAACACTGAAGCTTTCTTT. It translates to CASSLLGGNTEAFF.

V is TRBV19 and J is TRBJ1-1; 7 nucleotides align to TRBD1. Germline CDR1 LNHDA, CDR2 SQIVND (reference sequence). The CDR3 has 14 amino acids. V lost 4 bases to trimming and J lost 1 base; unmatched junction nucleotides: 3. The CDR3 is CASSRGQANTEAFF. DNA for the CDR3: TGTGCCAGTAGTAGAGGACAGGCGAACACTGAAGCTTTCTTT.

This CDR3 is CASSLPHRGAGDEQYF. CDR3 nucleotides: TGTGCCAGCAGCTTACCCCACAGGGGAGCCGGGGACGAGCAGTACTTC. The chain links TRBV7-9 to TRBJ2-7; 7 nucleotides line up with TRBD1. Germline lookup yields CDR1 SEHNR and CDR2 FQNEAQ (reference sequence). The V gene end was trimmed by 2 bases and the J gene end by 5 bases; junction bases not matched to a gene: 12. The CDR3 runs to 16 residues. Using reference TRBV7-9 and TRBJ2-7 for the parts outside the CDR3, the full variable domain is DTGVSQNPRHKITKRGQNVTFRCDPISEHNRLYWYRQTLGQGPEFLTYFQNEAQLEKSRLLSDRFSAERPKGSFSTLEIQRTEQGDSAMYLCASSLPHRGAGDEQYFGPGTRLTVT.

This clone occurred a few times. The V and J genes are TRBV27 and TRBJ1-6; weak D call: TRBD1 (5 bases). CDR1 and CDR2 from the germline V gene are MNHEY and SMNVEV (reference sequence). V lost 4 bases and J 6 bases, leaving 13 bases between the germline ends. The CDR3 spans 15 residues. The CDR3 sequence is CASSWGDTFNSPLHF. The CDR3 DNA is TGTGCCAGCAGTTGGGGCGACACCTTTAATTCACCCCTCCACTTT.

In DNA, the CDR3 is TGTGCCAGCAGCCCAGAAAGAACTAGCGGGAGTTTCTCTGAGCAGTTCTTC. As protein: CASSPERTSGSFSEQFF. The chain has TRBV4-2 and TRBJ2-1; 11 bases are shared with TRBD2. CDR1 LGHNA and CDR2 YNFKEQ come from the germline V gene. This CDR3 region has 17 residues. Germline trimming cut 4 bases from V and 9 bases from J; bases unmatched to any gene: 14.

This clone was found once. The chain recombines TRBV5-6 with TRBJ2-1; D gene uncertain. V shed 1 base and J shed 7 bases, with 6 bases lying between them. This CDR3 spans 12 amino acids. Germline lookup yields CDR1 SGHDT and CDR2 YYEEEE. Here the CDR3 DNA reads TGTGCCAGCAGCTTGCCGAGGAATGAGCAGTTCTTC. It is translated as CASSLPRNEQFF.

V is TRBV5-5 and J is TRBJ1-5, with D hard to call. V lost 0 bases to trimming and J lost 6 bases, with 10 bases between them. Germline assignment: CDR1 SGHKS and CDR2 YYEKEE (reference sequence). The CDR3 contains 14 residues. The CDR3 DNA sequence: TGTGCCAGCAGCTTGGTACAACGGGGTCAGCCCCAGCATTTT. Its protein is CASSLVQRGQPQHF. The full variable domain, rest sourced from reference TRBV5-5 and TRBJ1-5, is DAGVTQSPTHLIKTRGQQVTLRCSPISGHKSVSWYQQVLGQGPQFIFQYYEKEERGRGNFPDRFSARQFPNYSSELNVNALLLGDSALYLCASSLVQRGQPQHFGDGTRLSIL.

CDR3 DNA sequence: TGTGCCAGCTCACCCGCGAGGGGAGGCGATGGAGCCTACGAGCAGTACTTC. It specifies CASSPARGGDGAYEQYF. The chain has TRBV18 and TRBJ2-7, with D possibly TRBD2 on 6 matching bases. This CDR3 has 17 residues. V gave up 3 bases and J gave up 2 bases, with 20 bases separating them. Germline values: CDR1 KGHSH, CDR2 LQKENI.

This clone appeared once. The rearrangement uses TRBV11-2 and TRBJ2-7; the D gene is possibly TRBD1 (6 bases). The CDR3 contains 13 residues. CDR1 and CDR2 (germline): SGHAT, FQNNGV. The V end lost 3 bases, the J end lost 3 bases, and 9 bases lay between the germline ends. The CDR3 here is CASSFEGVYEQYF. The CDR3 DNA sequence: TGTGCCAGCAGCTTCGAGGGGGTCTACGAGCAGTACTTC.

This clone turned up a few times. This chain links TRBV7-2 with TRBJ1-2; no reliable D call. This CDR3 contains 13 residues. Looked up from germline, CDR1 is SGHTA and CDR2 is FQGNSA. Trimming pared 8 bases from V and 0 bases from J, leaving 10 bases between. The CDR3, as DNA: TGTGCCAGCGAAGCGGGAGCTAACTATGGCTACACCTTC. Its translation is CASEAGANYGYTF.

The chain uses TRBV4-1 and TRBJ1-1; the match to TRBD1 covers 11 bases. This CDR3 is 14 amino acids long. From germline, CDR1 is MGHRA and CDR2 YSYEKL. Trimming at V came to 1 base and at J to 9 bases, leaving 4 bases not matched to a gene. The CDR3 DNA sequence: TGCGCCAGCAGCCAAGGACGGGACAGGGGGAAAGCTTTCTTT. Residues: CASSQGRDRGKAFF.

The rearrangement uses TRBV7-9 and TRBJ1-5; D possibly corresponds to TRBD1 (5 bases). Germline CDR1 SEHNR, CDR2 FQNEAQ (reference sequence). Trimming took off 5 bases at V and 7 bases at J, with 12 bases between the two ends. This CDR3 is 13 amino acids long. The CDR3 sequence is CASSPGGDQPQHF. The CDR3 DNA reads TGTGCCAGCAGCCCCGGGGGGGACCAGCCCCAGCATTTT.

V and J are TRBV28 and TRBJ2-5, with D perhaps matching TRBD1 (6 bases). This CDR3 contains 14 residues. Germline-derived CDR1 and CDR2 are MDHEN and SYDVKM. Deletions cut 5 bases from V and 6 bases from J, with 16 bases between. CDR3 loop: CASSPPGAGKTQYF. In DNA form, the CDR3 reads TGTGCCAGCAGTCCACCAGGGGCGGGTAAGACCCAGTACTTC.

The CDR3 sequence is CASSDRTSGTGELFF. The CDR3 DNA reads TGCGCCAGCAGTGACCGGACTAGCGGGACCGGGGAGCTGTTTTTT. V usage is TRBV10-1 and J usage is TRBJ2-2; 11 positions agree with TRBD2. The trim removed 3 bases at V and 5 bases at J, leaving 2 bases unmatched. CDR1 WNHNN and CDR2 SYGVQD come from the germline V gene (reference sequence). The CDR3 has 15 amino acids.

This sequence joins TRBV2 and TRBJ1-4, with D hard to call. The CDR3 is 15 residues long. Germline V CDR1 and CDR2: SNHLY, FYNNEI. Trimming cost V 5 bases and J 3 bases, with 13 bases left between them. For the CDR3, the DNA is TGTGCCAGCAGTACCCAGCGGGGAGCTAATGAAAAACTGTTTTTT. Translation gives CASSTQRGANEKLFF.